A single T cell receptor (beta chain) is shown here with its context. Its cognate antigen is unknown. This sample was included in a study of shared clonotypes between healthy human individuals. As for the study in general: There were three CD4 naive, three CD4 memory, two CD8 naive and one CD8 memory plates per donor. Study results and limitations: The naive CD4 repertoires of several donors were compared, and roughly 5.1% of clonotypes were shared.

Clones were read by immunoSEQ multiplex PCR, and TCRdb kept only the in-frame ones, dropping some. The data hold some 2.4 million clones, with approximately 93% observed a single time. The trim removed 6 bases at V and 7 bases at J, leaving 10 bases unmatched. This CDR3 comprises 14 residues. The germline V gene encodes CDR1 MGHRA and CDR2 YSYEKL. This receptor was taken from a man younger than 35 in good health. Some clones in this sample may be carry-over from other donors' samples. The sequenced sample consisted of naive CD4+ T cells from PBMCs. This sample's subset: CD45RA+ positively selected. This chain uses TRBV4-1 with TRBJ2-5; TRBD1 agrees at 8 bases. CDR3 residues: CASRHKTGVRTQYF. The CDR3 bases are TGCGCCAGCAGACATAAGACAGGGGTTCGGACCCAGTACTTC.